The 15 T cell receptor beta chains reported below all come from one sample, sequenced in a study of T cell responses to AZD1222 COVID-19 vaccine. Assay: immunoSEQ multiplex PCR; the TCRdb copy retains only in-frame clones and omits some. The table includes roughly 270,000 clones, 90% to 95% detected once. This material consisted of peripheral blood, taken 28 days after the second AZD1222 dose. These receptors were obtained from an adult who received the AZD1222 COVID-19 vaccine.

The V and J genes are TRBV28 and TRBJ2-3; D is unclear. Deletions cut 3 bases from V and 2 bases from J, with 30 bases between. Germline V gene lookup returns CDR1 MDHEN and CDR2 SYDVKM. This CDR3 is built from 21 residues. The chain's CDR3 is CASSFLKLDHELSKYTDTQYF. Written as DNA, the CDR3 is TGTGCCAGCAGTTTTCTCAAACTGGACCATGAATTATCGAAATACACAGATACGCAGTATTTT. The variable domain in full, completed from reference TRBV28 and TRBJ2-3, reads DVKVTQSSRYLVKRTGEKVFLECVQDMDHENMFWYRQDPGLGLRLIYFSYDVKMKEKGDIPEGYSVSREKKERFSLILESASTNQTSMYLCASSFLKLDHELSKYTDTQYFGPGTRLTVL.

J is TRBJ1-4 and V is TRBV5-5; TRBD1 is a possible D gene (6 bases). Trimming cost V 0 bases and J 5 bases, with 11 bases left between them. This CDR3 is built from 15 residues. CDR1 and CDR2 from the germline V gene are SGHKS and YYEKEE (reference sequence). The DNA for the CDR3 is TGTGCCAGCAGCTTGGAACCTAGGGGGAATGAAAAACTGTTTTTT. It codes for CASSLEPRGNEKLFF.

The rearrangement joins TRBV19 to TRBJ2-4; 8 positions match TRBD1. CDR3 size: 19 residues. The ends lost 7 bases at V and 0 bases at J; junction bases unmatched: 17. Germline V gives CDR1 LNHDA, CDR2 SQIVND (reference sequence). CDR3 coding DNA: TGTGCCAGTACCCGGACAGGGTCGGAGGGGTTACTAGCCAAAAACATTCAGTACTTC. Translating gives CASTRTGSEGLLAKNIQYF.

The chain employs TRBV7-9 and TRBJ2-7; TRBD2 matches 8 bases. Germline V CDR1 and CDR2: SEHNR, FQNEAQ (reference sequence). V gave up 7 bases and J gave up 7 bases; unmatched junction bases: 9. This CDR3 comprises 13 residues. The CDR3 sequence is CASTRTGGEEQYF. CDR3 sequence (DNA): TGTGCCAGCACCAGGACGGGAGGGGAAGAGCAGTACTTC.

V usage is TRBV5-5 and J usage is TRBJ1-2; D ambiguous. V was pared by 4 bases and J by 2 bases, with 12 bases between. CDR3 length equals 14 residues. CDR1 is SGHKS, CDR2 YYEKEE, per germline (reference sequence). This CDR3 is CASSLPPGNYGYTF. As DNA, the CDR3 is TGTGCCAGCAGCCTGCCCCCGGGGAACTATGGCTACACCTTC. Full variable domain (missing parts from reference TRBV5-5 and TRBJ1-2): DAGVTQSPTHLIKTRGQQVTLRCSPISGHKSVSWYQQVLGQGPQFIFQYYEKEERGRGNFPDRFSARQFPNYSSELNVNALLLGDSALYLCASSLPPGNYGYTFGSGTRLTVV.

The chain employs TRBV11-3 and TRBJ2-7; 7 bases agree with TRBD1. The CDR3 spans 14 residues. V trimming: 5 bases; J trimming: 0 bases; junction bases outside the gene matches: 4. Germline V CDR1 and CDR2: SGHNT, YENEEA. The CDR3 spells CASSPTGDSYEQYF. Written as DNA, the CDR3 is TGTGCCAGCAGCCCAACAGGGGACTCCTACGAGCAGTACTTC.

The rearrangement joins TRBV6-4 to TRBJ2-3; D ambiguous. V shed 3 bases and J shed 3 bases, with 10 bases lying between them. Germline lookup yields CDR1 MRHNA and CDR2 SNTAGT. The CDR3 sequence is 14 residues long. CDR3 sequence: CASSELLGTDTQYF. The CDR3, as DNA: TGTGCCAGCAGTGAGTTACTTGGGACAGATACGCAGTATTTT.

In this sample, this clone turned up once. The chain couples TRBV6-5 to TRBJ1-6; D unresolved. The germline V and J ends were trimmed by 6 bases and 11 bases, with 11 bases remaining between them. The CDR3 spans 12 residues. Germline-derived CDR1 and CDR2 are MNHEY and SVGAGI. The CDR3 reads CASSTPGAPLHF. The CDR3, as DNA: TGTGCCAGCAGCACCCCCGGGGCACCCCTCCACTTT.

This sequence joins TRBV7-2 and TRBJ2-3; D is possibly TRBD1 (6 bases). Germline V lookup: CDR1 SGHTA, CDR2 FQGNSA. CDR3 length: 14 amino acids. Between the trimmed V and J ends, which lost 3 bases and 4 bases, there was a span of 11 bases. CDR3 sequence reads: CASSFQQGPDTQYF. In DNA, the CDR3 is TGTGCCAGCAGCTTCCAACAGGGCCCAGATACGCAGTATTTT. Looking up the rest from reference TRBV7-2 and TRBJ2-3 gives the full variable domain: GAGVSQSPSNKVTEKGKDVELRCDPISGHTALYWYRQSLGQGLEFLIYFQGNSAPDKSGLPSDRFSAERTGGSVSTLTIQRTQQEDSAVYLCASSFQQGPDTQYFGPGTRLTVL.

The chain links TRBV6-5 to TRBJ2-5, with D maybe TRBD1 (6 bases). V was cut by 6 bases and J by 0 bases, with 14 bases left in between. This CDR3 contains 15 residues. CDR1 MNHEY and CDR2 SVGAGI come from the germline V gene. CDR3 nucleotides: TGTGCCAGCAGCGCCACAGGGATGTACCAAGAGACCCAGTACTTC. Its protein product is CASSATGMYQETQYF.

The chain combines TRBV4-2 with TRBJ2-4; 11 bases agree with TRBD2. This CDR3 has 15 residues. V lost 2 bases and J lost 8; bases outside the gene matches: 5. Germline CDR1 LGHNA, CDR2 YNFKEQ. The CDR3 DNA reads TGTGCCAGCAGCCAAAGAACTAGCGGGAGTGACATTCAGTACTTC. Translating it yields CASSQRTSGSDIQYF.

The V and J genes are TRBV9 and TRBJ2-2; possible D gene TRBD1, 6 bases. The CDR3 spans 18 residues. V was trimmed by 1 base and J by 3 bases, leaving 19 bases between them. Germline CDR1 reads SGDLS; CDR2 reads YYNGEE. CDR3 residues: CASSVRTGSRSDTGELFF. As DNA, the CDR3 is TGTGCCAGCAGCGTAAGAACAGGGTCCCGGTCAGACACCGGGGAGCTGTTTTTT.

This clone came up once. V is TRBV3-1 (or the pseudogene TRBV3-2) and J is TRBJ1-2; 11 bases align to TRBD1. The V gene end was trimmed by 3 bases and the J gene end by 6 bases; junction bases not matched to a gene: 6. Germline assignment: CDR1 LGHDT and CDR2 YNNKEL (reference sequence). The CDR3 loop spans 15 amino acids. CDR3 nucleotide sequence: TGTGCCAGCAGCCACCCGGACAGGGGGCGGAATGGCTACACCTTC. The encoded protein is CASSHPDRGRNGYTF.

The gene calls are TRBV27 and TRBJ2-2, with 10 bases fitting TRBD1. Trimming took 1 base from V and 3 from J; bases not matched to a gene: 2. The CDR3 is 16 amino acids. The germline V gene has CDR1 MNHEY and CDR2 SMNVEV (reference sequence). CDR3: CASSLWTGGDTGELFF. For the CDR3, the DNA is TGTGCCAGCAGTTTATGGACAGGGGGGGACACCGGGGAGCTGTTTTTT.

The gene calls are TRBV19 and TRBJ1-3; no reliable D call. In germline, CDR1 is LNHDA, CDR2 SQIVND (reference sequence). Trimming removed 7 bases from V and 2 bases from J, with 9 bases in between. The CDR3 covers 13 residues. The CDR3, as DNA: TGTGCCAGTACCCCGATTCCTGGAAACACCATATATTTT. This sequence encodes CASTPIPGNTIYF. Combining the CDR3 with reference TRBV19 and TRBJ1-3 gives the whole variable domain DGGITQSPKYLFRKEGQNVTLSCEQNLNHDAMYWYRQDPGQGLRLIYYSQIVNDFQKGDIAEGYSVSREKKESFPLTVTSAQKNPTAFYLCASTPIPGNTIYFGEGSWLTVV.